The 2 T cell receptor beta chains reported below all come from one sample, sequenced in a study of molecular identifiers for immune sequencing clone quantification. TCRdb passed the PCR reads through MiXCR, listing each CDR3 protein once. The profile shows roughly 86,000 distinct CDR3 sequences, roughly 20% of them singletons. Input material: naive CD8+ T cells from blood, with Jurkat cell RNA spiked in. The subset denotes: FACS-sorted CD8+CD4-CCR7+CD45RA+ naive T cells. The receptor source for this set is a human donor in good health. Some libraries in this study had Jurkat cell RNA spiked in.

In its sample, this clonotype was seen many times. The chain uses TRBV7-9 and TRBJ2-1, with 7 bases matching TRBD2. Trimming removed 1 base from V and 0 bases from J; junction bases left unmatched: 6. The CDR3 loop spans 17 amino acids. Germline V gene lookup returns CDR1 SEHNR and CDR2 FQNEAQ (reference sequence). The CDR3 DNA follows: TGTGCCAGCAGCTTAGGGGGCGGCGGGAGCTCCTACAATGAGCAGTTCTTC. This translates into CASSLGGGGSSYNEQFF.

The table lists this clonotype with a few counts. The chain combines TRBV6-6 with TRBJ2-7; either TRBD1 or TRBD2 may fit D (5 bases each). V was shortened by 10 bases and J by 2 bases, with 12 bases between the two germline ends. CDR3 size: 12 residues. The germline V gene has CDR1 MNHNY and CDR2 SVGAGI (reference sequence). The CDR3 here is CATTGAPYEQYF. The CDR3 region has the DNA TGTGCCACCACCGGGGCACCCTACGAGCAGTACTTC.